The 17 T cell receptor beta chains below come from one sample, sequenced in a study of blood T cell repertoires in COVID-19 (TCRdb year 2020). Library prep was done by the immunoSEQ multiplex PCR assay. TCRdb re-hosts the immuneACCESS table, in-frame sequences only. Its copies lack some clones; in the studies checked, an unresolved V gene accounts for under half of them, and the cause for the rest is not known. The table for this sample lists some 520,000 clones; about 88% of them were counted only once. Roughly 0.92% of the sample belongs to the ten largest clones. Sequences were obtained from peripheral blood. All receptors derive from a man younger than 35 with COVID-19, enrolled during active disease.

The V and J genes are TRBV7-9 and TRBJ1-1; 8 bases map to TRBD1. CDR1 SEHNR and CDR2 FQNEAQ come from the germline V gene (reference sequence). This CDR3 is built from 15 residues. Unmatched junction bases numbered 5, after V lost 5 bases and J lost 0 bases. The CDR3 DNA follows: TGTGCCAGCAGCCCCACAGGGGGTATGAACACTGAAGCTTTCTTT. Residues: CASSPTGGMNTEAFF. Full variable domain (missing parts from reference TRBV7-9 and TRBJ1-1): DTGVSQNPRHKITKRGQNVTFRCDPISEHNRLYWYRQTLGQGPEFLTYFQNEAQLEKSRLLSDRFSAERPKGSFSTLEIQRTEQGDSAMYLCASSPTGGMNTEAFFGQGTRLTVV.

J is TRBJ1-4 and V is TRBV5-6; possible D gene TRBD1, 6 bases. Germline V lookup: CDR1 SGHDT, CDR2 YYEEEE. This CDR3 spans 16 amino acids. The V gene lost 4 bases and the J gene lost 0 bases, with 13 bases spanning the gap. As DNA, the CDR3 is TGTGCCAGCAGCGAGGATCCAGGGGCAACTAATGAAAAACTGTTTTTT. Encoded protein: CASSEDPGATNEKLFF.

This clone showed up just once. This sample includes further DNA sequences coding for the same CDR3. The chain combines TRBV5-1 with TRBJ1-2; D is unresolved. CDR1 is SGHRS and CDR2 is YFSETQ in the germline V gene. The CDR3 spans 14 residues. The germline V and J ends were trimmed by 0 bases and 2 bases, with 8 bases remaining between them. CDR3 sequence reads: CASSLGQNNYGYTF. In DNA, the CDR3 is TGCGCCAGCAGCTTGGGGCAGAACAACTATGGCTACACCTTC.

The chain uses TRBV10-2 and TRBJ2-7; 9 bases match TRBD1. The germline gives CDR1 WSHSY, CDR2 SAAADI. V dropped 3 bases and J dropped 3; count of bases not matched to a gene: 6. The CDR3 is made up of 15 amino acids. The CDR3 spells CASSEGGTGIYEQYF. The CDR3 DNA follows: TGCGCCAGCAGTGAAGGCGGGACAGGGATCTACGAGCAGTACTTC.

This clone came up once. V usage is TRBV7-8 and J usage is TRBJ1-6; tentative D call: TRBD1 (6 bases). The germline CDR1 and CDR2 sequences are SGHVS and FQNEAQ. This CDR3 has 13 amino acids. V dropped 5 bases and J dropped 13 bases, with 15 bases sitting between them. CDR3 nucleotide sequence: TGTGCCAGCAGCCTGGACAGTTGGGCGCCCCTCCACTTT. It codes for CASSLDSWAPLHF. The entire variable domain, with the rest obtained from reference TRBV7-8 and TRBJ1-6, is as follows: GAGVSQSPRYKVAKRGQDVALRCDPISGHVSLFWYQQALGQGPEFLTYFQNEAQLDKSGLPSDRFFAERPEGSVSTLKIQRTQQEDSAVYLCASSLDSWAPLHFGNGTRLTVT.

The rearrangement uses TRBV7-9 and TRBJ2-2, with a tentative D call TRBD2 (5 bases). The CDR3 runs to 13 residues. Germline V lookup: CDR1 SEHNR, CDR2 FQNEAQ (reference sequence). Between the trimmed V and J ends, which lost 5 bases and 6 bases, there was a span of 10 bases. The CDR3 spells CASSHLGAGELFF. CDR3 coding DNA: TGTGCCAGCAGCCACCTGGGAGCCGGGGAGCTGTTTTTT. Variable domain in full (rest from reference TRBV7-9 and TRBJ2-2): DTGVSQNPRHKITKRGQNVTFRCDPISEHNRLYWYRQTLGQGPEFLTYFQNEAQLEKSRLLSDRFSAERPKGSFSTLEIQRTEQGDSAMYLCASSHLGAGELFFGEGSRLTVL.

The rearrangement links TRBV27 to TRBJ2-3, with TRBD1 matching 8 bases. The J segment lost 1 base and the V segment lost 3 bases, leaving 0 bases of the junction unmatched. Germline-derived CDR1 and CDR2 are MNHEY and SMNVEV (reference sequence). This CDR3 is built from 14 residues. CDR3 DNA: TGTGCCAGCAGTTTGGGACAGGGCACAGATACGCAGTATTTT. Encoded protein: CASSLGQGTDTQYF.

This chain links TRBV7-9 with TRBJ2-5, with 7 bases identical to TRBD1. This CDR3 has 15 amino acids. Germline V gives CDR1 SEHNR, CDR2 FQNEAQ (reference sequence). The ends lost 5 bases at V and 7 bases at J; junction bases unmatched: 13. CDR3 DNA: TGTGCCAGCAGCCAGGGGGTGCAGGGGGTGACGACCCAGTACTTC. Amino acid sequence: CASSQGVQGVTTQYF.

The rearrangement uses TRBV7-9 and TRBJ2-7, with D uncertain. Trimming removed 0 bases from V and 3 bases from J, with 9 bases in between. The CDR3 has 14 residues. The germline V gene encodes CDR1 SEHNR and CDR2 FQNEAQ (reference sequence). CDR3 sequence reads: CASSLAAGNYEQYF. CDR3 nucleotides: TGTGCCAGCAGCTTAGCGGCAGGAAACTACGAGCAGTACTTC.

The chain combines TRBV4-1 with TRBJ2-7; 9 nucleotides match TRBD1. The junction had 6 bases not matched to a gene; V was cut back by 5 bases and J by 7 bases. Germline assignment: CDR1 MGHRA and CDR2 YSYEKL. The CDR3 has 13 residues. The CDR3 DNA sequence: TGCGCCAGCAGCAAGGGGGACAGGGAGGAGCAGTACTTC. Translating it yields CASSKGDREEQYF.

The CDR3 spells CASSLPSDQPQHF. The CDR3 coding sequence is TGTGCCAGCAGTTTGCCCTCGGATCAGCCCCAGCATTTT. The gene calls are TRBV28 and TRBJ1-5; D uncertain. The CDR3 contains 13 residues. Trimming shortened V by 3 bases and J by 5 bases, and 8 bases separated the two germline ends. Germline V gene sequence: CDR1 MDHEN, CDR2 SYDVKM.

The CDR3 reads CASRNVNRTQSSYEQYF. The CDR3 DNA sequence: TGCGCCAGCAGGAACGTAAATCGGACTCAGAGCTCCTACGAGCAGTACTTC. The chain links TRBV5-1 to TRBJ2-7; maybe TRBD2 (5 bases). The CDR3 length is 17 residues. Between the trimmed V and J ends, which lost 5 bases and 0 bases, there was a span of 21 bases. Germline CDR1 reads SGHRS; CDR2 reads YFSETQ.

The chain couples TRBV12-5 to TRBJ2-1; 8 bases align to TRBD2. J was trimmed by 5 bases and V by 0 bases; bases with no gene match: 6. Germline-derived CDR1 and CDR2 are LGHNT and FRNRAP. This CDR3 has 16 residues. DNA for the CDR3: TGTGCTAGTGGTTTGGTATTAGCGGGGCGCCACAATGAGCAGTTCTTC. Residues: CASGLVLAGRHNEQFF.

Written as DNA, the CDR3 is TGTGCCTGGAGTGCCGGTAGCGGGAGTAATGAGCAGTTCTTC. Translation: CAWSAGSGSNEQFF. This chain links TRBV30 with TRBJ2-1, with 9 bases fitting TRBD2. Trimming removed 1 base from V and 7 bases from J; junction bases left unmatched: 5. Germline V gives CDR1 GTSNPN, CDR2 SVGIG (reference sequence). The CDR3 sequence is 14 residues long.

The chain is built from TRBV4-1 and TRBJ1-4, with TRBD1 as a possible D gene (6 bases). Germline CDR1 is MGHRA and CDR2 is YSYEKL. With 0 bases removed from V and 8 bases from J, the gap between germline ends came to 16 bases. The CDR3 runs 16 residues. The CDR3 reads CASSQDTGYVREKLFF. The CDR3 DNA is TGCGCCAGCAGCCAAGATACAGGGTATGTGAGGGAAAAACTGTTTTTT.

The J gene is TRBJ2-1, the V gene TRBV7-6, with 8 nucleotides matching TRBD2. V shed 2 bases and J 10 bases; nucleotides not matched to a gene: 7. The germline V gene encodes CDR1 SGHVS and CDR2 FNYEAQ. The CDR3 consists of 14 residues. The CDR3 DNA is TGTGCCAGCAGCTTAACCGGGACTAGTGGGGAGCAGTTCTTC. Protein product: CASSLTGTSGEQFF. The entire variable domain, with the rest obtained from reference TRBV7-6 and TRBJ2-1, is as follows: GAGVSQSPRYKVTKRGQDVALRCDPISGHVSLYWYRQALGQGPEFLTYFNYEAQQDKSGLPNDRFSAERPEGSISTLTIQRTEQRDSAMYRCASSLTGTSGEQFFGPGTRLTVL.

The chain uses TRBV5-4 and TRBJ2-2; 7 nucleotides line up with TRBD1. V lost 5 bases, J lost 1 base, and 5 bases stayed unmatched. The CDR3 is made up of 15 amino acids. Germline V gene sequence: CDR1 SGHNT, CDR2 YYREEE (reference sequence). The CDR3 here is CASSTGQKNTGELFF. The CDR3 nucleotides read TGTGCCAGCAGTACGGGACAGAAGAACACCGGGGAGCTGTTTTTT.